Listed below are T cell receptor beta chains from one sample, sequenced in a study of T-cell reconstitution after alpha-beta-depleted transplantation in children. TCRdb redid the calling of the PCR reads with MiXCR, one entry per CDR3 protein. The sample lists more than 200,000 distinct CDR3 sequences; approximately 8.4% were seen once. Specimen: PBMCs, mostly from graft donor cells, collected 360 days after TCRalphabeta/CD19-depleted stem cell transplant. These receptors originate from a male patient between 2 and 10 years old who had a stem cell transplant for acute myeloid leukemia, so the T cells may come from the graft donor. The CDR3 runs from the conserved cysteine through the conserved F or W. Fields, in order: J gene, D gene, V gene, clone size, CDR3 protein, CDR3 DNA. A D gene is named only where the DNA matches it firmly. Not all rows give a size; the values are once, few, many and, for expanded clones, a class.

j_gene: TRBJ1-2; d_gene: -; v_gene: TRBV5-4; abundance: few; CDR3aa: CASSQLPGANYGYTF; CDR3nt: TGTGCCAGCAGCCAATTGCCGGGAGCTAACTATGGCTACACCTTC
j_gene: TRBJ2-3; d_gene: -; v_gene: TRBV7-7; abundance: few; CDR3aa: CASSLRTADTQYF; CDR3nt: TGTGCTAGCAGCCTAAGGACAGCGGATACGCAGTATTTT
j_gene: TRBJ2-2; d_gene: TRBD2; v_gene: TRBV12-3/TRBV12-4; abundance: -; CDR3aa: CASSLRREDTGELFF; CDR3nt: TGTGCCAGCAGTTTACGGCGGGAGGACACCGGGGAGCTGTTTTTT
j_gene: TRBJ2-1; d_gene: TRBD2; v_gene: TRBV12-3/TRBV12-4; abundance: many; CDR3aa: CASSFSFGLAGSYNEQFF; CDR3nt: TGTGCCAGCAGTTTTAGCTTTGGACTAGCGGGATCCTACAATGAGCAGTTCTTC
j_gene: TRBJ2-5; d_gene: -; v_gene: TRBV7-2; abundance: few; CDR3aa: CASSRSGQETQYF; CDR3nt: TGTGCCAGCAGCCGTAGCGGACAAGAGACCCAGTACTTC
j_gene: TRBJ2-1; d_gene: -; v_gene: TRBV5-1; abundance: -; CDR3aa: CASSGSHINYNEQFF; CDR3nt: TGCGCCAGCAGTGGGTCCCACATAAACTACAATGAGCAGTTCTTC
j_gene: TRBJ2-7; d_gene: -; v_gene: TRBV7-2; abundance: few; CDR3aa: CASSLEEGRYEQYF; CDR3nt: TGTGCCAGCAGCTTAGAGGAGGGCCGATATGAGCAGTACTTC
j_gene: TRBJ2-3; d_gene: -; v_gene: TRBV12-3/TRBV12-4; abundance: -; CDR3aa: CASSFSRAGEADTQYF; CDR3nt: TGTGCCAGCAGTTTTTCCCGGGCAGGGGAGGCAGATACGCAGTATTTT
j_gene: TRBJ1-4; d_gene: -; v_gene: TRBV20-1; abundance: -; CDR3aa: CSARLREKLFF; CDR3nt: TGCAGTGCTAGACTGAGGGAAAAACTGTTTTTT
j_gene: TRBJ1-4; d_gene: -; v_gene: TRBV5-1; abundance: -; CDR3aa: CASSANGHPTNEKLFF; CDR3nt: TGCGCCAGCAGCGCTAATGGACACCCAACTAATGAAAAACTGTTTTTT
j_gene: TRBJ1-4; d_gene: -; v_gene: TRBV20-1; abundance: many; CDR3aa: CSALGTAGGEKLFF; CDR3nt: TGCAGTGCTCTGGGGACGGCGGGAGGGGAAAAACTGTTTTTT
j_gene: TRBJ2-7; d_gene: -; v_gene: TRBV20-1; abundance: many; CDR3aa: CSARDPQRHEQYF; CDR3nt: TGCAGTGCTAGAGATCCTCAACGACACGAGCAGTACTTC
j_gene: TRBJ2-3; d_gene: -; v_gene: TRBV29-1; abundance: many; CDR3aa: CSVEVVSSTDTQYF; CDR3nt: TGCAGCGTTGAAGTAGTCTCTAGCACAGATACGCAGTATTTT